This T cell receptor beta chain was recorded in a study of blood T cell repertoires in COVID-19 (dated by TCRdb to 2018 to 2021). For the wider study: Samples from collaborators originated in the United States, Italy and Spain and spanned both the acute and convalescent phases of COVID-19. The repertoires were released in a freely available public database meant as a resource for research on the immune response to SARS-CoV-2. The material from the prospective study consisted of cDNA or gDNA derived from T cells, B-cell-depleted T cells, or PBMCs. Where available, HLA class I and class II types were taken from metadata supplied by the sample provider and were not determined by assay-based typing. Nearly every sample came with metadata listing a de-identified subject ID, COVID-19 status, age in years and sex. Subjects who had been exposed to COVID-19, were actively infected with it, or had recovered from it provided the deeply sampled blood TCRbeta repertoires that made up the dataset. The samples were drawn from two sources: the first 160 participants of the ongoing ImmuneRACE study, and 950 to 1,500 subjects contributed by 6 global collaborators. Broad study findings and their caveats: Clinical and demographic metadata were provided uncurated, with the amount varying by source and participant.

Points on this clone: Its antigen remains unidentified. No quality values exist for individual bases; no much larger clone is one base distant.

Whole blood was collected in K2EDTA tubes by collaborating institutions according to the institutions' own protocols. For TCRbeta analysis, collaborators shipped samples in one of three forms: frozen whole blood, isolated PBMCs, or DNA extracted from either of those sample types. The CDR3, cysteine through valine, is 13 amino acids long. Only the CDR3 portion is preserved as DNA: 39 bases, with reading frame beginning at the first base. The germline V gene (reference sequence) yields MNHNY for CDR1 and SVGAGI for CDR2. V drops 6 bases and J drops 9 bases, leaving 18 bases in between. TCRbeta CDR3 regions were amplified from genomic DNA using the immunoSEQ Assay, a bias-controlled multiplex PCR. Under the source paper's analysis protocol: The number of nucleated cells in each sample was estimated from the amplification of reference gene primers within the assay. To quantify the absolute abundance of each unique TCRbeta CDR3 rearrangement, sequence reads were collapsed and filtered. For each sample, productive Simpson clonality was calculated as the square root of Simpson's diversity index across productive rearrangements. TCRdb took over this immuneACCESS table, retaining in-frame rearrangements with V and J assigned. Such tables are incomplete; in checked studies, under half of the missing clones stem from an unresolved V gene, and the remainder is unexplained. The DNA gave D and trimming, while V, J and clone size come from that table. Within this sample are fewer than 250,000 clones, with approximately 80% of them counted one time only. The ten largest clones capture approximately 6.3% of the sample.

The chain joins TRBV6-6 to TRBJ2-7; TRBD2 might be the D gene, on 7 matching bases. Sequences were obtained from peripheral blood. The TCR was taken from a woman aged 55-69 years with active or convalescent COVID-19. The bases read TGTGCCAGCAGCCAGGGCGGGGGCGCGCGGCAGTACGTC. The encoded protein is CASSQGGGARQYV.